The T cell receptor beta chain under discussion was sequenced for a study of OX40 agonist ivuxolimab in advanced cancers. V shed 3 bases and J shed 5 bases, with 15 bases lying between them. This CDR3 has 15 residues. The germline V gene encodes CDR1 SGHNT and CDR2 YYREEE (reference sequence). Here immunoSEQ multiplex PCR was the method, and the copy in TCRdb shows in-frame clones only, minus some. The sample records 74,000 or so clones, about 85% being singletons. The sequence came from an adult with an advanced solid tumor such as melanoma, head and neck, liver or kidney cancer. Sample: CD4+ or CD8+ T cells sorted from blood, taken in a trial of the OX40 agonist ivuxolimab. The rearrangement joins TRBV5-4 to TRBJ1-5; the D is unclear. CDR3 bases: TGTGCCAGCAGCTCCGCGGGCAACCGGGATCAGCCCCAGCATTTT. Translated, it gives CASSSAGNRDQPQHF.